The clone carrying this T cell receptor beta chain was recorded many times. Its matching antigen is unknown. This entry comes from a study of neurological immune-mediated disorders. Study-level results: There were no CDR3 amino acid sequences shared by expanded clones across subjects, a result suggesting private repertoires in all groups.

TCRdb reprocessed the 5' RACE reads with MiXCR, giving one entry per CDR3 protein. The table shows fewer than 45,000 distinct CDR3 sequences, with about 6.9% occurring only once. This TCR was recovered from a woman between 40 and 55 years old in good health. The sequenced material came from CD4+ T cells from blood.

CDR3 residues: CASSAPSGTGLSSYNSPLHF. The CDR3 nucleotides read TGTGCCAGCAGCGCACCGTCCGGGACAGGGTTAAGCTCCTATAATTCACCCCTCCACTTT. The V and J genes are TRBV7-2 and TRBJ1-6; 9 nucleotides agree with TRBD1. This CDR3 has 20 amino acids. V lost 5 bases and J lost 0; bases outside the gene matches: 14. CDR1 is SGHTA and CDR2 is FQGNSA in the germline V gene.